This TCR beta chain was documented in a study of cytomegalovirus exposure and HLA in healthy donors. The V gene's germline CDR1 is SGHVS and CDR2 FQNEAQ. The CDR3 runs 14 residues. The V gene lost 4 bases and the J gene lost 1 base, with 11 bases spanning the gap. 13 Jbeta primers and 60 Vbeta primers were used for the PCR. The protocol was immunoSEQ multiplex PCR, while the TCRdb copy is restricted to in-frame clones and leaves out a portion. The sample shows approximately 90,000 clones, roughly 80% of them seen only once. The sequencing sample was made of PBMCs. This receptor was identified in a boy aged 5-17 years in good health and CMV-seronegative. The chain couples TRBV7-8 to TRBJ2-7; D might be TRBD2 (6 bases). The DNA for the CDR3 is TGTGCCAGCAGCTGGACTATGGGGTCCTACGAGCAGTACTTC. Its translation: CASSWTMGSYEQYF. The variable domain in full, completed from reference TRBV7-8 and TRBJ2-7, reads GAGVSQSPRYKVAKRGQDVALRCDPISGHVSLFWYQQALGQGPEFLTYFQNEAQLDKSGLPSDRFFAERPEGSVSTLKIQRTQQEDSAVYLCASSWTMGSYEQYFGPGTRLTVT.